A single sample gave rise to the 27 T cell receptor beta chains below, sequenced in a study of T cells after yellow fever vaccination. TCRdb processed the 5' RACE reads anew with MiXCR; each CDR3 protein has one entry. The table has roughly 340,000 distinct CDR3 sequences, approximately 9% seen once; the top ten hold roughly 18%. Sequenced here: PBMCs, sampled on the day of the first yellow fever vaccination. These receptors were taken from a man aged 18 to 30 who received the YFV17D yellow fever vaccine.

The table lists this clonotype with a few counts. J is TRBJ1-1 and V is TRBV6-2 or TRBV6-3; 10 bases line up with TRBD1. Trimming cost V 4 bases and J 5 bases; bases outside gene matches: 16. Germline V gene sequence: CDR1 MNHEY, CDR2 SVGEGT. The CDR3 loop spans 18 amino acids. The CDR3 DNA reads TGTGCCAGCAGTTTCCGGACAGGGGGGGCGTTGGGGGTTACTGAAGCTTTCTTT. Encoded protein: CASSFRTGGALGVTEAFF.

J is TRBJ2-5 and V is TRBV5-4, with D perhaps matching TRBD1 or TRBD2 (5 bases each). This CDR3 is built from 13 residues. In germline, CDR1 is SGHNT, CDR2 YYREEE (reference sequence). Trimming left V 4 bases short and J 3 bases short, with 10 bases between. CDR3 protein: CASSNLGEETQYF. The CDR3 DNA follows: TGTGCCAGCAGCAACTTGGGGGAAGAGACCCAGTACTTC.

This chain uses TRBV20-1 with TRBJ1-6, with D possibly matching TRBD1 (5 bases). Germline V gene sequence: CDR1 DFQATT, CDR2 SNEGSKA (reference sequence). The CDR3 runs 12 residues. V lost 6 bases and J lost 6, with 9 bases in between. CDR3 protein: CSAGTRNSPLHF. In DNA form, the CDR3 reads TGCAGTGCAGGGACTCGTAATTCACCCCTCCACTTT.

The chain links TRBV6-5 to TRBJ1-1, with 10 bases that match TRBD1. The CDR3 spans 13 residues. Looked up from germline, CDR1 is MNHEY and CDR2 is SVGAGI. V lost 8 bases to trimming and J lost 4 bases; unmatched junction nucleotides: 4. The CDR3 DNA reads TGTGCCAGCGACAGGGGGCTGGGCACTGAAGCTTTCTTT. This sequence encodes CASDRGLGTEAFF.

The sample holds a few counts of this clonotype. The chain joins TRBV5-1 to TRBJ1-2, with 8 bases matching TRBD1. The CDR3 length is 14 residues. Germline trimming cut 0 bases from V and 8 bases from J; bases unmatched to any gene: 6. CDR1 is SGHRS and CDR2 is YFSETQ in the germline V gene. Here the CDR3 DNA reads TGCGCCAGCAGCTTGGAATGGACAGGGTACGGCTACACCTTC. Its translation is CASSLEWTGYGYTF.

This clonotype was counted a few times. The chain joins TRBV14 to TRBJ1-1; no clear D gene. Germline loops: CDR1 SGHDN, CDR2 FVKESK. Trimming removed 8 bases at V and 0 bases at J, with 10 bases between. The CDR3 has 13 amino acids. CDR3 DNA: TGTGCCAGCGCCCTGAACATGAACACTGAAGCTTTCTTT. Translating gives CASALNMNTEAFF.

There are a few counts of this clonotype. CDR3 loop: CASSSWAGSYEQYF. The CDR3 coding sequence is TGCGCCAGCAGCTCCTGGGCCGGCTCCTACGAGCAGTACTTC. The chain employs TRBV5-1 and TRBJ2-7; D gene uncertain. V lost 3 bases to trimming and J lost 0 bases, with 10 bases between them. CDR1 and CDR2 from the germline V gene are SGHRS and YFSETQ. This CDR3 comprises 14 residues.

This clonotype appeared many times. The CDR3 loop is CASSDSNGETQYF. In DNA, the CDR3 is TGTGCCAGCTCCGACAGCAACGGGGAGACCCAGTACTTC. The chain employs TRBV18 and TRBJ2-5, with D maybe TRBD1 (5 bases). Trimming shortened V by 6 bases and J by 5 bases, and 13 bases separated the two germline ends. The CDR3 is made up of 13 amino acids. CDR1 is KGHSH, CDR2 LQKENI, per germline.

The CDR3 DNA sequence: TGTGCCAGCAGTTTAGGGCCGGATAGCAATCAGCCCCAGCATTTT. This gives the protein CASSLGPDSNQPQHF. J is TRBJ1-5 and V is TRBV12-3 or TRBV12-4; D call uncertain. Trimming pared 1 base from V and 0 bases from J, leaving 7 bases between. This CDR3 has 15 residues.

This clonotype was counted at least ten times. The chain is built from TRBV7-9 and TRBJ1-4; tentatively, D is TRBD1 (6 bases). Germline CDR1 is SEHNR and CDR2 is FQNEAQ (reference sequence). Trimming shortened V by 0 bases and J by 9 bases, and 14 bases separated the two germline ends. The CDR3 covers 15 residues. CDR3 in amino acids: CASSLAKGDDQKLFF. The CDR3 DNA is TGTGCCAGCAGCTTAGCTAAGGGGGACGATCAAAAACTGTTTTTT.

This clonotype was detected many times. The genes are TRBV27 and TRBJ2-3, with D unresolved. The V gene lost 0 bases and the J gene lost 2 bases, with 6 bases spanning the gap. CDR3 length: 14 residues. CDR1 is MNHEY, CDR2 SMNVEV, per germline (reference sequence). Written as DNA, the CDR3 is TGTGCCAGCAGTTTATCGACGGCCACAGATACGCAGTATTTT. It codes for CASSLSTATDTQYF.

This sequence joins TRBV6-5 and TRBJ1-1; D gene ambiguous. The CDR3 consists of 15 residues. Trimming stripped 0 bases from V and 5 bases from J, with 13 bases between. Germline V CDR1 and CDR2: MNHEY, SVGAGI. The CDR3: CASSYSTQVGTEAFF. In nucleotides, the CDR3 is TGTGCCAGCAGTTACTCGACGCAGGTCGGGACTGAAGCTTTCTTT.

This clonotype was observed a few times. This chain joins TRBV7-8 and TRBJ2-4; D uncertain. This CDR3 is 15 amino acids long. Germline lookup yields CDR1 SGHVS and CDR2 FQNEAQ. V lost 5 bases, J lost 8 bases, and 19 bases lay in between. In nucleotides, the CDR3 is TGTGCCAGCAGCCGGACCCCTAAGACCCTCGACATTCAGTACTTC. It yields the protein CASSRTPKTLDIQYF. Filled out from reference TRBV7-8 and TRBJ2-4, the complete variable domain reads GAGVSQSPRYKVAKRGQDVALRCDPISGHVSLFWYQQALGQGPEFLTYFQNEAQLDKSGLPSDRFFAERPEGSVSTLKIQRTQQEDSAVYLCASSRTPKTLDIQYFGAGTRLSVL.

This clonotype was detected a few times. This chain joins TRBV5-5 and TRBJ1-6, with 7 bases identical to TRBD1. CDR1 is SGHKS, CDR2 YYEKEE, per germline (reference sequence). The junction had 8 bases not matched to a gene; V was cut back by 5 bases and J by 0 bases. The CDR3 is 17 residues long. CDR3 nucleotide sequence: TGTGCCAGCAGTAGGGACAGCCCGAGCTCCTATAATTCACCCCTCCACTTT. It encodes CASSRDSPSSYNSPLHF.

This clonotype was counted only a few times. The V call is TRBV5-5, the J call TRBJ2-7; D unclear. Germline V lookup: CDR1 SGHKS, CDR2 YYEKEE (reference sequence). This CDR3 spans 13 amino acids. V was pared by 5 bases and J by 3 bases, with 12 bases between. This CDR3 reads CASRAGPHYEQYV. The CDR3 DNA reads TGTGCCAGCAGGGCCGGTCCCCACTACGAGCAGTACGTC.

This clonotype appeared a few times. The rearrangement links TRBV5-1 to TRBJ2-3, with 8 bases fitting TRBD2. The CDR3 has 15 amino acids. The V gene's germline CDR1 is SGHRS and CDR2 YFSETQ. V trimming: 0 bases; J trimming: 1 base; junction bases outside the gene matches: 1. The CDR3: CASSLEGLGTDTQYF. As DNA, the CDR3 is TGCGCCAGCAGCTTGGAGGGACTAGGCACAGATACGCAGTATTTT. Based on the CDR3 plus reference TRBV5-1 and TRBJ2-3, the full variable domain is KAGVTQTPRYLIKTRGQQVTLSCSPISGHRSVSWYQQTPGQGLQFLFEYFSETQRNKGNFPGRFSGRQFSNSRSEMNVSTLELGDSALYLCASSLEGLGTDTQYFGPGTRLTVL.

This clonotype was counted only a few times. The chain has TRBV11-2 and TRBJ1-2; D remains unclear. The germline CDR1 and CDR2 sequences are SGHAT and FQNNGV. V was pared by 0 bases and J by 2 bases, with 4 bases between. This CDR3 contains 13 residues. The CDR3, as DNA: TGTGCCAGCAGCTTAGAGATGAACTATGGCTACACCTTC. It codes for CASSLEMNYGYTF.

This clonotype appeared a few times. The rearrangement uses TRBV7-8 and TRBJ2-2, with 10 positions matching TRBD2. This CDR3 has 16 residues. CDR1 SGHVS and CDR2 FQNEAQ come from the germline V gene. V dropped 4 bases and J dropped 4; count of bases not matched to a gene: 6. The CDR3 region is CASSSLAGSGTGELFF. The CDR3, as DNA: TGTGCCAGCAGCTCACTAGCGGGGTCTGGCACCGGGGAGCTGTTTTTT.

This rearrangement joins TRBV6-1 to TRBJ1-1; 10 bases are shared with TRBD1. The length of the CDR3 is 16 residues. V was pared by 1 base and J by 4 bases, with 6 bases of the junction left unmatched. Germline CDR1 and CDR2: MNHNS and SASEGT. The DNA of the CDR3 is TGTGCCAGCAGTGAAGGGACAGGGGGTTGGGGCACTGAAGCTTTCTTT. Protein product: CASSEGTGGWGTEAFF.

CDR3 coding DNA: TGTGCCAGCAGCTTAGCGGGGGGACGTTCTGGAAACACCATATATTTT. Its translation: CASSLAGGRSGNTIYF. The chain combines TRBV7-9 with TRBJ1-3; tentative D call: TRBD1 (5 bases). The CDR3 is 16 residues long. V was pared by 0 bases and J by 1 base, with 10 bases between. The V gene's germline CDR1 is SEHNR and CDR2 FQNEAQ (reference sequence).

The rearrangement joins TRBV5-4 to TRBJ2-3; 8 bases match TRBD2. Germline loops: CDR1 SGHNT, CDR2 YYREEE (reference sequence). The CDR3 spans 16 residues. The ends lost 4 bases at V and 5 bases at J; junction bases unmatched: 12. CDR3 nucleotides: TGTGCCAGCAGCCGAAGCGGCGGGGGGCGGGAAGATACGCAGTATTTT. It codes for CASSRSGGGREDTQYF.

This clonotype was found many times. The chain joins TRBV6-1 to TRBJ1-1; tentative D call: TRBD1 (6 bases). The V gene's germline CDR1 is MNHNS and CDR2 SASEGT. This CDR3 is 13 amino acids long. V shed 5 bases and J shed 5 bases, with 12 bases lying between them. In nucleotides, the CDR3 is TGTGCCAGCAGTAAAACAGGGTGGACTGAAGCTTTCTTT. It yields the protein CASSKTGWTEAFF.

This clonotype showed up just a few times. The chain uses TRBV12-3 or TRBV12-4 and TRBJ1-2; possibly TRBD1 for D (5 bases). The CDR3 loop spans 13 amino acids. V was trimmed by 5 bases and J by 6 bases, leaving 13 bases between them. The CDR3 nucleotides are TGTGCCAGCAGTCTGACTCAGACAGATGGCTACACCTTC. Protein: CASSLTQTDGYTF.

CDR3 loop: CASGPEGQNPTDTQYF. CDR3 DNA: TGTGCCAGCGGCCCCGAGGGGCAAAACCCCACAGATACGCAGTATTTT. The rearrangement links TRBV9 to TRBJ2-3; D may be TRBD1 or TRBD2 (5 bases each). Trimming left V 7 bases short and J 2 bases short, with 20 bases between. The CDR3 spans 16 residues. The germline V gene encodes CDR1 SGDLS and CDR2 YYNGEE.

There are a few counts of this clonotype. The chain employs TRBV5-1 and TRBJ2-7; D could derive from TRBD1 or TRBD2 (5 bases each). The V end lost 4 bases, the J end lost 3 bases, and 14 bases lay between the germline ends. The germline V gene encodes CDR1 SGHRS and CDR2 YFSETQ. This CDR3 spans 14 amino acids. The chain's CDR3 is CASSQAGRGYEQYF. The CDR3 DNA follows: TGCGCCAGCAGCCAGGCAGGGAGAGGCTACGAGCAGTACTTC.

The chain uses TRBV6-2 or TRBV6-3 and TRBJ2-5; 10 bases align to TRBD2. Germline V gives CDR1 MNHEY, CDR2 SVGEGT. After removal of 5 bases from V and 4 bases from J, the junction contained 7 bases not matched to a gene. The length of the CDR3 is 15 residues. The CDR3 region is CASSPTSGVRETQYF. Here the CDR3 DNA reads TGTGCCAGCAGTCCCACTAGCGGGGTCAGAGAGACCCAGTACTTC.

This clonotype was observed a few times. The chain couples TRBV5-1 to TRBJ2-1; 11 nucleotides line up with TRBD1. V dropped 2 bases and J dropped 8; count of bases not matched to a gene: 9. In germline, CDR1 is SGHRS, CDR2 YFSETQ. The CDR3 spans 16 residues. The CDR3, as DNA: TGCGCCAGCAGCTTAACGGGACAGGGGGAGGTCGATGAGCAGTTCTTC. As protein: CASSLTGQGEVDEQFF. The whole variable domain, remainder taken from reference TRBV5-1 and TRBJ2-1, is KAGVTQTPRYLIKTRGQQVTLSCSPISGHRSVSWYQQTPGQGLQFLFEYFSETQRNKGNFPGRFSGRQFSNSRSEMNVSTLELGDSALYLCASSLTGQGEVDEQFFGPGTRLTVL.